The present entry profiles one T cell receptor beta chain with its context. What antigen it recognizes has not been identified. No much larger clonotype is one base removed from it; base qualities were not supplied. Taken with the paper, the label for time point translates to: week 5, during vaccination. Each vaccine dose, consisting of 300 ug of a 20-mer mutant IDH1 peptide in Montanide, was administered subcutaneously with topical imiquimod. Newly diagnosed WHO grade 3 or 4 IDH1-mutant astrocytomas showing loss of nuclear ATRX were present in the donors. The samples were drawn from NOA16, a multicentre, single-arm, open-label phase I trial in Germany that tested a mutant IDH1 peptide vaccine in humans for the first time. The DNeasy Blood and Tissue Kit was used to extract genomic DNA from EDTA blood for TCRB sequencing. This entry belongs to a study of a mutant IDH1 vaccine in newly diagnosed glioma (dated by TCRdb to the early 2020s). Study-wide context: Patients were given eight vaccinations, in weeks 1, 3, 5, 7, 11, 15, 19 and 23, which matched visits V03 through V10. For exploratory analyses, longitudinal TCRB deep sequencing was carried out in about two dozen treated patients wherever samples were available. In the chemotherapy-containing groups, vaccination started alongside temozolomide cycles, whereas in patients who had radiotherapy alone it started 4-6 weeks after radiotherapy. Of the roughly 30 treated patients, around 60% were male and about 38% were female, and the mean age was 40.4 years. Before enrollment, patients had received standard therapy of radiotherapy alone, temozolomide alone, or radiochemotherapy with temozolomide; most received the combination. Peripheral blood samples were drawn at six visits, namely V03 (baseline), V05, V07, V10, V12 and V13. Broader findings and caveats from the paper: PBMC samples for TCRB deep sequencing were selected based on availability. Across multiple MHC alleles, vaccine-induced immune responses were seen in 93.3% of patients. The authors stated that sample limitations prevented analyses of patient blood samples from being reproduced. No apparent relationship was observed between pseudoprogression and alterations in the top peripheral T cell clonotypes detected by TCRB sequencing.

The method behind the library was the immunoSEQ multiplex PCR assay. Following the manufacturer's protocol, the hsTCRB Kit was used to amplify rearranged TCR beta chain sequences. Sequencing of TCRB libraries was carried out on an Illumina MiSeq. In the paper's pipeline: The proprietary platform of the kit vendor was used for demultiplexing, trimming and gene mapping. The source is immuneACCESS, and TCRdb retained only in-frame sequences with V and J called. Part of the clones is not carried over; for the studies checked, unresolved V genes explain less than half of this, and the remainder is unexplained. The D gene and trimming were derived from the DNA, and the V and J assignments and clone size from that table. This sample has approximately 76,000 clones in its table, and 75% to 95% of those were observed once. About 0.6% of the sample belongs to the ten largest clones. After removal of 5 bases from V and 1 base from J, the junction retains 2 bases not matched to a gene. The CDR3 runs 13 residues from the cysteine to the phenylalanine. Here the CDR3 DNA is all that survives: 39 bases in frame from base 1. CDR1 and CDR2, looked up from the germline V gene, are SNHLY and FYNNEI.

This chain joins TRBV2 to TRBJ2-7; the junction holds 7 bases that match TRBD1. The sequences come from PBMCs, collected from a glioma patient whose treatment included an IDH1 peptide vaccine. The receptor comes from a woman aged 45-65 years with glioma. CDR3 loop: CASSTTGSYEQYF. The sequenced DNA is TGTGCCAGCAGTACGACAGGGTCCTACGAGCAGTACTTC.